This T cell receptor (beta chain) was sequenced for a study of control samples from healthy donors and cancer patients. The CDR3 is made up of 15 amino acids. Trimming cost V 4 bases and J 2 bases, with 14 bases left between them. Germline-derived CDR1 and CDR2 are SGHRS and YFSETQ. Clones were sequenced by immunoSEQ multiplex PCR, and TCRdb holds only the in-frame ones, with some missing. The table lists about 86,000 clones, 93% of them singletons, with about 1.5% in the top ten. Sequences were obtained from blood. The sequence was collected from a woman in her twenties or thirties in good health. The V and J genes are TRBV5-1 and TRBJ2-3; a possible D gene is TRBD1 (5 bases). The CDR3 protein is CASSRQTIFTDTQYF. The CDR3 DNA is TGCGCCAGCAGCAGACAGACCATTTTCACAGATACGCAGTATTTT.